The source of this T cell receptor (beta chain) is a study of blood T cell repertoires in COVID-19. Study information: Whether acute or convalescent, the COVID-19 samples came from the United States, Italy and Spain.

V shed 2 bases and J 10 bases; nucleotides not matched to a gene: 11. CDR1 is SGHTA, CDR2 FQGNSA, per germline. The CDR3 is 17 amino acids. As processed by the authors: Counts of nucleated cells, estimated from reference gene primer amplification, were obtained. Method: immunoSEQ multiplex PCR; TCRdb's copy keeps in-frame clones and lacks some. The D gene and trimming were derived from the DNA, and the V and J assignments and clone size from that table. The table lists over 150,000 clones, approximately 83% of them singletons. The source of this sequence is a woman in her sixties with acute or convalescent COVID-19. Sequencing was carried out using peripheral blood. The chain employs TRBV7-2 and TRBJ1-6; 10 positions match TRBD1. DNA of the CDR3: TGTGCCAGCAGCTTAAGGTTTGGAGACAGGGGGCGGTCACCCCTCCACTTT. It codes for CASSLRFGDRGRSPLHF.